This TCR beta chain originates from a study of CD8 T cells in Susac syndrome. CD8+ and CD4+ T cells from blood underwent TCR beta sequencing. TEMRA cells were enriched by FACS, while CD8+ and CD4+ T cells were obtained through a negative isolation that was performed magnetically. Germline-derived CDR1 and CDR2 are MNHEY and SMNVEV (reference sequence). V was cut by 8 bases and J by 5 bases, with 18 bases left in between. The CDR3 extends over 14 amino acids. Random hexamers were used to reverse transcribe the RNA input (about 0.5 to 1 ug). TCRdb recomputed calls from the immunoSEQ multiplex PCR reads with MiXCR, one row per CDR3 protein. This sample has some 190,000 distinct CDR3 sequences, with about 94% found just once.

The TCR was taken from a human donor in good health. The genes are TRBV27 and TRBJ2-5, with D possibly called TRBD1 or TRBD2 (5 bases each). The sequenced material came from CD4+ T cells from PBMCs. The CDR3 DNA sequence: TGTGCCAGCCGACCCACGTGGGACGGGGAGACCCAGTACTTC. This encodes CASRPTWDGETQYF.